This is a list of T cell receptor beta chains from one sample in a study of T cells after yellow fever vaccination. Each CDR3 protein is one row after TCRdb ran MiXCR on the 5' RACE reads. The sample records 600,000 to 750,000 distinct CDR3 sequences, 9% to 15% being singletons. Sequences were derived from PBMCs, sampled on the day of the yellow fever booster vaccination. Receptor source: a man aged 25-40 years who received the YFV17D yellow fever vaccine. Each CDR3 is given with its conserved first and last residue. A D gene is named only where the DNA matches it firmly. Only some rows state a clone size, as once, few, many or a class for expanded clones.

j_call | d_call | clone_size | v_call | cdr3_length | cdr3_aa | cdr3_nt
TRBJ1-2 | NA | NA | TRBV27 | 13 | CASSDRSNYGYTF | TGTGCCAGCTCTGACAGGTCTAACTATGGCTACACCTTC
TRBJ2-2 | TRBD2 | few | TRBV20-1 | 18 | CSARGLKEREIGSRELFF | TGCAGTGCTAGGGGCCTTAAGGAGCGGGAGATCGGGAGCCGGGAGCTGTTTTTT
TRBJ2-3 | TRBD2 | few | TRBV7-9 | 16 | CASSVQLAGVMYTQYF | TGTGCCAGCAGCGTACAACTAGCGGGAGTTATGTATACGCAGTATTTT
TRBJ2-7 | TRBD2 | NA | TRBV5-4 | 16 | CASSFGLAGGNYEQYF | TGTGCCAGCAGCTTTGGACTAGCGGGAGGGAATTACGAGCAGTACTTC
TRBJ2-2 | NA | NA | TRBV28 | 17 | CASSLGYLRTLDGELFF | TGTGCCAGCAGTTTAGGTTATCTTCGGACACTCGACGGGGAGCTGTTTTTT
TRBJ1-2 | NA | NA | TRBV30 | 14 | CACPKVGQKYGYTF | TGTGCCTGCCCAAAGGTAGGGCAAAAGTATGGCTACACCTTC
TRBJ2-5 | TRBD2 | NA | TRBV18 | 17 | CASSRSPLAGGGETQYF | TGTGCCAGCTCCCGCAGCCCACTAGCGGGAGGAGGAGAGACCCAGTACTTC
TRBJ1-5 | NA | few | TRBV15 | 14 | CATSREQAWQPQHF | TGTGCCACCAGCAGGGAGCAGGCGTGGCAGCCCCAGCATTTT
TRBJ2-7 | NA | many | TRBV27 | 11 | CARDSIGEQYF | TGTGCCAGGGACAGCATAGGCGAGCAGTACTTC
TRBJ2-5 | NA | NA | TRBV7-2 | 14 | CASSYGYRDKTQYF | TGTGCCAGCAGCTATGGATATAGAGATAAGACCCAGTACTTC
TRBJ2-1 | NA | NA | TRBV19 | 13 | CASKDYSYNEQFF | TGTGCCAGTAAGGACTACTCCTACAATGAGCAGTTCTTC
TRBJ2-7 | TRBD2 | NA | TRBV18 | 15 | CASSRSSGGAYEQYF | TGTGCCAGCTCACGGTCTAGCGGAGGAGCTTACGAGCAGTACTTC
TRBJ2-6 | NA | NA | TRBV20-1 | 13 | CSVRVPGANVLTF | TGCAGTGTTCGGGTTCCTGGGGCCAACGTCCTGACTTTC
TRBJ2-2 | NA | few | TRBV6-1 | 15 | CASSTKGTNTGELFF | TGTGCCAGCAGCACCAAAGGGACGAACACCGGGGAGCTGTTTTTT
TRBJ2-2 | NA | few | TRBV27 | 12 | CASRKDTGELFF | TGTGCCAGCAGAAAGGACACCGGGGAGCTGTTTTTT
TRBJ2-7 | NA | NA | TRBV7-9 | 14 | CASSFSDRPYEQYF | TGTGCCAGCAGCTTTTCCGACAGGCCCTACGAGCAGTACTTC
TRBJ2-3 | NA | few | TRBV20-1 | 12 | CSARERTDTQYF | TGCAGTGCTAGAGAGAGGACAGATACGCAGTATTTT
TRBJ2-7 | NA | few | TRBV5-1 | 13 | CASSDENSYEQYF | TGCGCCAGCAGTGACGAGAACTCCTACGAGCAGTACTTC
TRBJ2-5 | NA | NA | TRBV5-1 | 16 | CASSLGAGEVWETQYF | TGCGCCAGCAGCTTGGGTGCAGGGGAAGTTTGGGAGACCCAGTACTTC
TRBJ2-5 | TRBD2 | NA | TRBV29-1 | 13 | CSVGTSGWETQYF | TGCAGCGTTGGGACTAGCGGCTGGGAGACCCAGTACTTC
TRBJ2-1 | NA | NA | TRBV5-6 | 13 | CASSSLTVNEQFF | TGTGCCAGCAGCTCCCTTACGGTGAATGAGCAGTTCTTC
TRBJ1-2 | NA | many | TRBV5-1 | 13 | CASSTGQNYGYTF | TGCGCCAGCAGCACCGGACAAAACTATGGCTACACCTTC
TRBJ2-1 | TRBD1 | NA | TRBV10-2 | 14 | CASSERDRIHEQFF | TGCGCCAGCAGTGAAAGGGACAGGATACATGAGCAGTTCTTC
TRBJ2-5 | NA | NA | TRBV7-2 | 13 | CASSLAAGITQYF | TGTGCCAGCAGCTTAGCGGCAGGGATTACCCAGTACTTC
TRBJ2-7 | NA | NA | TRBV4-3 | 14 | CASSTAVSSYEQYF | TGCGCCAGCAGTACAGCTGTGAGCTCCTACGAGCAGTACTTC
TRBJ2-1 | TRBD2 | once | TRBV27 | 14 | CASIISGGGNEQFF | TGTGCCAGCATTATCTCGGGGGGGGGCAATGAGCAGTTCTTC
TRBJ2-3 | NA | NA | TRBV5-6 | 13 | CAISGGIGDTQYF | TGTGCCATCAGCGGCGGGATAGGAGATACGCAGTATTTT
TRBJ2-1 | TRBD2 | many | TRBV18 | 15 | CASSPGGRLRNEQFF | TGTGCCAGCTCACCAGGCGGGAGGCTAAGGAATGAGCAGTTCTTC
TRBJ1-1 | TRBD1 | many | TRBV18 | 15 | CASSLYTDRETEAFF | TGTGCCAGCTCACTCTATACGGACAGGGAAACTGAAGCTTTCTTT
TRBJ2-5 | NA | NA | TRBV18 | 14 | CASSPGATQETQYF | TGTGCCAGCTCACCAGGAGCTACACAAGAGACCCAGTACTTC
TRBJ2-6 | TRBD1 | NA | TRBV9 | 18 | CASSTSGTGSSGANVLTF | TGTGCCAGCAGCACTTCCGGGACAGGAAGCTCTGGGGCCAACGTCCTGACTTTC
TRBJ1-1 | NA | few | TRBV4-3 | 14 | CASSQDTGDTEAFF | TGCGCCAGCAGCCAAGATACCGGGGACACTGAAGCTTTCTTT
TRBJ1-3 | NA | NA | TRBV9 | 14 | CASLDIQDGNTIYF | TGTGCCAGTCTAGACATCCAGGATGGCAACACCATATATTTT
TRBJ1-1 | NA | NA | TRBV12-3/TRBV12-4 | 13 | CASSFIGQGEAFF | TGTGCCAGCAGTTTCATTGGGCAGGGGGAAGCTTTCTTT
TRBJ1-2 | TRBD1 | few | TRBV9 | 13 | CASSEQGRFGYTF | TGTGCCAGCAGCGAACAGGGGAGGTTCGGCTACACCTTC
TRBJ2-7 | NA | NA | TRBV4-3 | 18 | CASSQEYRDGRYSYEQYF | TGCGCCAGCAGCCAAGAATATCGGGACGGGCGATACTCCTACGAGCAGTACTTC
TRBJ2-6 | NA | few | TRBV5-5 | 15 | CASSLASLRANVLTF | TGTGCCAGCAGCTTGGCCAGCTTGAGGGCCAACGTCCTGACTTTC
TRBJ2-3 | NA | NA | TRBV7-9 | 16 | CASSFLGDSAADTQYF | TGTGCCAGCAGCTTCCTAGGGGATTCGGCGGCAGATACGCAGTATTTT
TRBJ2-1 | TRBD1 | few | TRBV29-1 | 15 | CSVEPRTGGYNEQFF | TGCAGCGTTGAACCCCGGACAGGGGGTTACAATGAGCAGTTCTTC
TRBJ2-7 | NA | few | TRBV14 | 15 | CASSQGLGNYYEQYF | TGTGCCAGCAGCCAAGGCTTGGGGAATTACTACGAGCAGTACTTC
TRBJ1-1 | TRBD1 | NA | TRBV7-2 | 16 | CASSRPRDSWNTEAFF | TGTGCCAGCAGCCGGCCTCGGGACAGCTGGAACACTGAAGCTTTCTTT
TRBJ2-2 | NA | NA | TRBV6-1 | 14 | CASKIGSPTGELFF | TGTGCCAGCAAAATAGGTAGTCCGACCGGGGAGCTGTTTTTT
TRBJ2-1 | NA | many | TRBV5-1 | 15 | CASADGGTLHNEQFF | TGCGCCAGCGCCGACGGGGGGACACTTCACAATGAGCAGTTCTTC
TRBJ2-1 | NA | few | TRBV7-8 | 14 | CASSRGIMGLERFF | TGTGCCAGCAGCCGTGGGATAATGGGGTTGGAGCGGTTCTTC
TRBJ2-7 | NA | NA | TRBV7-2 | 15 | CASSLRDLRVYEQYF | TGTGCCAGCAGCCTCCGGGACCTTCGGGTTTACGAGCAGTACTTC
TRBJ2-6 | TRBD2 | many | TRBV2 | 18 | CASSELGTSFPGANVLTF | TGTGCCAGCAGTGAATTGGGGACTAGCTTTCCTGGGGCCAACGTCCTGACTTTC
TRBJ2-2 | NA | few | TRBV18 | 14 | CASSRTEGSGELFF | TGTGCCAGCTCCCGGACAGAGGGGTCCGGGGAGCTGTTTTTT
TRBJ2-7 | NA | few | TRBV29-1 | 11 | CSVRDNYEQYF | TGCAGCGTCCGGGACAACTACGAGCAGTACTTC
TRBJ1-2 | NA | NA | TRBV6-1 | 14 | CASGGGSDGYGYTF | TGTGCCAGCGGCGGTGGGAGCGATGGATATGGCTACACCTTC
TRBJ2-3 | NA | many | TRBV29-1 | 12 | CSVDGGADTQYF | TGCAGCGTTGACGGAGGGGCAGATACGCAGTATTTT
TRBJ2-2 | NA | few | TRBV5-1 | 13 | CASSLEQPGELFF | TGCGCCAGCAGCCTGGAGCAGCCCGGGGAGCTGTTTTTT